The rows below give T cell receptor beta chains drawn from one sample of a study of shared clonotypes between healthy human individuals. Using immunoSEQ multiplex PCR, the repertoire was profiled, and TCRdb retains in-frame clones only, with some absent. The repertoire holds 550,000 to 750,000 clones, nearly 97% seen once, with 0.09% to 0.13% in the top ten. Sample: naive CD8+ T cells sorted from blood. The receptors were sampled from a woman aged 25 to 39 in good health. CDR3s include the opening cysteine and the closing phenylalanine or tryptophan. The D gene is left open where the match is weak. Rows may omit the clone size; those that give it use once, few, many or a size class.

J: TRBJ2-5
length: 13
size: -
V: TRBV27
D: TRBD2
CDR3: CASSLGREETQYF
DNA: TGTGCCAGCAGTTTAGGGCGGGAGGAGACCCAGTACTTC

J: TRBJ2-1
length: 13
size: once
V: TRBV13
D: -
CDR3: CASSLGRPTEQFF
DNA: TGTGCCAGCAGCTTAGGGAGGCCTACTGAGCAGTTCTTC

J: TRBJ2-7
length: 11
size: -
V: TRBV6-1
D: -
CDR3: CATRNSYEQYF
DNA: TGTGCCACCCGAAATTCCTACGAGCAGTACTTC

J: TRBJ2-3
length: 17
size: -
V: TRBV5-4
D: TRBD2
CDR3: CASSLWGGLANTDTQYF
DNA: TGTGCCAGCAGCTTGTGGGGGGGACTAGCCAACACAGATACGCAGTATTTT

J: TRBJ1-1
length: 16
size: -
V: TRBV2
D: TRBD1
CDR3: CASGGTGLWGDTEAFF
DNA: TGTGCCAGCGGGGGGACAGGGCTTTGGGGTGACACTGAAGCTTTCTTT

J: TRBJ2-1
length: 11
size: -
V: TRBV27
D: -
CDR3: CASGSGYEQFF
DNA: TGTGCCAGCGGTAGCGGTTATGAGCAGTTCTTC

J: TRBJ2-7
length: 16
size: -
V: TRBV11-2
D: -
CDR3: CATLEGTSLLTREQYF
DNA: TGTGCCACCCTAGAAGGGACCTCTCTCCTGACCCGCGAGCAGTACTTC

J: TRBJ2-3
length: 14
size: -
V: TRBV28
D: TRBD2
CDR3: CASRQAGVSDTQYF
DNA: TGTGCCAGCAGGCAAGCGGGAGTGTCAGATACGCAGTATTTT

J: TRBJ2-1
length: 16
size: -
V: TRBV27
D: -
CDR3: CASSLGGGAPLNEQFF
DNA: TGTGCCAGCAGTTTGGGGGGCGGAGCACCACTCAATGAGCAGTTCTTC

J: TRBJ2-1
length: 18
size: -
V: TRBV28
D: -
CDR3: CAIHSPASEGLSYNEQFF
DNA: TGTGCCATCCACTCTCCCGCATCAGAGGGCCTCTCCTACAATGAGCAGTTCTTC

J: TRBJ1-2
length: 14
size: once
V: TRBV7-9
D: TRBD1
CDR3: CASSTGQGDYGYTF
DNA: TGTGCCAGCAGCACAGGACAGGGAGACTATGGCTACACCTTC

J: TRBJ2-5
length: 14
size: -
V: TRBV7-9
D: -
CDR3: CASSLGDRRETQYF
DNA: TGTGCCAGCAGCTTAGGCGACAGAAGAGAGACCCAGTACTTC

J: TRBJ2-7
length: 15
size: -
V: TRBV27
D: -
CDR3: CASSSLVGSNYEQYF
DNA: TGTGCCAGCAGTTCTTTGGTAGGGTCTAACTACGAGCAGTACTTC

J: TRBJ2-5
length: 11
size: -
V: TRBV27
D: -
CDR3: CASTIGRGWYF
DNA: TGTGCCAGCACCATAGGCCGCGGGTGGTACTTC

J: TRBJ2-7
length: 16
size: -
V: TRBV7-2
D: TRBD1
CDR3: CASSLGARQGYYEQYF
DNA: TGTGCCAGCAGCTTAGGCGCGAGACAGGGGTACTACGAGCAGTACTTC

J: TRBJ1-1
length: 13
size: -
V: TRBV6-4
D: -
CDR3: CASSDFLNTEAFF
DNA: TGTGCCAGCAGTGATTTCTTGAACACTGAAGCTTTCTTT

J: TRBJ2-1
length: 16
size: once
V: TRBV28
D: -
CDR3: CATGGGGRLSYNEQFF
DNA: TGTGCCACAGGGGGGGGCGGGAGGCTCTCCTACAATGAGCAGTTCTTC

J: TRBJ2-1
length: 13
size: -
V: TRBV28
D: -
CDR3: CASVTYRRGEQFF
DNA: TGTGCCAGCGTGACCTACCGGAGGGGTGAGCAGTTCTTC

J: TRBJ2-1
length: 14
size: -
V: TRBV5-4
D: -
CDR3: CASSFYGGNNEQFF
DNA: TGTGCCAGCAGCTTTTACGGCGGAAACAATGAGCAGTTCTTC

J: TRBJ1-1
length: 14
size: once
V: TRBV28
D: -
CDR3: CASSLANKNTEAFF
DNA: TGTGCCAGCAGTTTAGCAAATAAGAACACTGAAGCTTTCTTT

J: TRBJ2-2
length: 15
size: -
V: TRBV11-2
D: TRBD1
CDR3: CASSLVTGSTGELFF
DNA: TGTGCCAGCAGCTTAGTGACAGGGTCGACCGGGGAGCTGTTTTTT

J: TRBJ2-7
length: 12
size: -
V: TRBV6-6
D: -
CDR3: CASSYASYEQYF
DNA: TGTGCCAGCAGTTACGCATCCTACGAGCAGTACTTC

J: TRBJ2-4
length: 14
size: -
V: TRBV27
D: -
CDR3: CASSFRDDKNIQYF
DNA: TGTGCCAGCAGTTTTCGGGACGACAAAAACATTCAGTACTTC

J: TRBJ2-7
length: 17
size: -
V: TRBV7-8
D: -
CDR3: CASSLPGPGTAFPEQYF
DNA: TGTGCCAGCAGCTTACCCGGACCCGGGACGGCCTTCCCCGAGCAGTACTTC

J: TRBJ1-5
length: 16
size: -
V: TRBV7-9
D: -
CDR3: CASSSSPGGSNQPQHF
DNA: TGTGCCAGCAGCTCTAGCCCCGGGGGCAGCAATCAGCCCCAGCATTTT

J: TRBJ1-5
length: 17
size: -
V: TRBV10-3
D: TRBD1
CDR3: CAISEWDRSGSNQPQHF
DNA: TGTGCCATCAGTGAGTGGGACAGATCCGGTAGCAATCAGCCCCAGCATTTT

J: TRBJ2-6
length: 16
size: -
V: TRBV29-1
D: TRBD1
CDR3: CSVEDLEGAGANVLTF
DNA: TGCAGCGTTGAAGATCTTGAGGGGGCCGGGGCCAACGTCCTGACTTTC

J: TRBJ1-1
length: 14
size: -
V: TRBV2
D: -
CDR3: CASNQRGANTEAFF
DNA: TGTGCCAGCAACCAACGGGGGGCAAACACTGAAGCTTTCTTT

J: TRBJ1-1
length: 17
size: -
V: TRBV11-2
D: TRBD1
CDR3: CASSRPTGGMTGTEAFF
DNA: TGTGCCAGCAGCCGACCAACAGGGGGCATGACGGGGACTGAAGCTTTCTTT

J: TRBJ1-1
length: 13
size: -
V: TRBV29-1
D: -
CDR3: CSVDGYMNTEAFF
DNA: TGCAGCGTTGATGGGTACATGAACACTGAAGCTTTCTTT

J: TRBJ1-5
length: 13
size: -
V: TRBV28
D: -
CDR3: CASIQGQGQPQHF
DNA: TGTGCCAGCATTCAGGGGCAGGGGCAGCCCCAGCATTTT

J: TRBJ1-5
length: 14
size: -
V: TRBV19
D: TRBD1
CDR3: CASSLGTGHQPQHF
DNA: TGTGCCAGTAGTCTCGGGACAGGGCATCAGCCCCAGCATTTT

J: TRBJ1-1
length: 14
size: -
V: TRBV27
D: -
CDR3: CASSWGGGNTEAFF
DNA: TGTGCCAGCAGTTGGGGTGGCGGGAACACTGAAGCTTTCTTT

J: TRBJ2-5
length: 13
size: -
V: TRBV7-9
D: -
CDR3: CASSSLARETQYF
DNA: TGTGCCAGCAGCTCACTAGCTCGGGAGACCCAGTACTTC

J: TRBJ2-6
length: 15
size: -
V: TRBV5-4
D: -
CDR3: CASSSGNSGANVLTF
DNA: TGTGCCAGCAGCTCGGGAAACTCTGGGGCCAACGTCCTGACTTTC

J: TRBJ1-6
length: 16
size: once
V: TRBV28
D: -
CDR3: CASSLIGGDPNSPLHF
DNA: TGTGCCAGCAGTTTAATCGGCGGGGATCCAAATTCACCCCTCCACTTT

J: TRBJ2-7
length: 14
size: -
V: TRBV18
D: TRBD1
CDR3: CASSRGQGAYEQYF
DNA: TGTGCCAGCTCACGGGGACAGGGGGCCTACGAGCAGTACTTC

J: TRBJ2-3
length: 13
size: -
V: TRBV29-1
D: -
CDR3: CSVVGEGTDTQYF
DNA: TGCAGCGTTGTAGGGGAGGGCACAGATACGCAGTATTTT

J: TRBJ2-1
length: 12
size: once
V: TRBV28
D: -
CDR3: CASSTLLDEQFF
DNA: TGTGCCAGCAGTACCCTATTGGATGAGCAGTTCTTC